This entry is about one TCR beta chain. The antigen is unknown. The data belong to a study of OX40 agonist ivuxolimab in advanced cancers. Study-wide background: Three patients, one with hepatocellular carcinoma and two with cutaneous melanoma, responded partially.

Study-wide results and limits: Normalized T-cell clonal expansion was also low in some nonresponders. Antigen targets of the expanded peripheral T cells went undetermined. In general, CD8+ T cells held more expanded clones than CD4+ did, on average.

The data were produced by immunoSEQ multiplex PCR, yet TCRdb's version contains in-frame clones alone and is incomplete. The table includes 25,000 to 35,000 clones, more than 85% detected once. The CDR3 has 16 residues. Germline V gene sequence: CDR1 LNHDA, CDR2 SQIVND (reference sequence). V dropped 5 bases and J dropped 4 bases, with 18 bases sitting between them. This TCR came from an adult with an advanced solid tumor such as melanoma, head and neck, liver or kidney cancer. The sequencing used CD4+ or CD8+ T cells sorted from blood, collected in a trial of the OX40 agonist ivuxolimab. The V and J genes are TRBV19 and TRBJ1-5, with D tentatively TRBD1 (6 bases). CDR3: CASSLPLQGRNQPQHF. DNA for the CDR3: TGTGCCAGTAGTCTCCCCTTACAGGGTCGGAATCAGCCCCAGCATTTT.